This TCR beta chain was found in a study of CD8 T cells in Susac syndrome. CD8+ and CD4+ T cells circulating in blood were sequenced for TCR beta. Germline CDR1 reads DFQATT; CDR2 reads SNEGSKA (reference sequence). The V gene end was trimmed by 6 bases and the J gene end by 0 bases; junction bases not matched to a gene: 20. The CDR3 totals 19 residues. The RNA input was roughly 0.45 to 1 ug, and it was reverse transcribed with random hexamers. MiXCR was run by TCRdb on the immunoSEQ multiplex PCR reads, yielding one entry per CDR3 protein. Of a few hundred thousand distinct CDR3 sequences in the sample, roughly 92% were seen once.

This receptor was obtained from a human donor with multiple sclerosis. This chain joins TRBV20-1 and TRBJ2-1; 7 nucleotides match TRBD2. The specimen sequenced was CD8+ T cells from PBMCs. In nucleotides, the CDR3 is TGCAGTGCCCCGCGCGGACTAGTAAGCTCGCTTAGCTCCTACAATGAGCAGTTCTTC. It encodes CSAPRGLVSSLSSYNEQFF.